A single sample gave rise to the 15 T cell receptor beta chains below, sequenced in a study of T cell responses to AZD1222 COVID-19 vaccine. Libraries were prepared by immunoSEQ multiplex PCR; TCRdb keeps only in-frame clonotypes and omits some of them. Among roughly 190,000 clones, approximately 95% were seen once, and the ten largest hold 3% to 5%. The sample here was peripheral blood, taken on day 0 of AZD1222 vaccination. Source of these receptors: an adult in good health.

V usage is TRBV5-6 and J usage is TRBJ2-7, with a tentative D call TRBD2 (5 bases). From germline, CDR1 is SGHDT and CDR2 YYEEEE. V was trimmed by 1 base and J by 3 bases, leaving 8 bases between them. The CDR3 has 13 residues. The CDR3 sequence is CASSLSGIYEQYF. The CDR3 DNA sequence: TGTGCCAGCAGCTTGTCCGGGATCTACGAGCAGTACTTC.

The V call is TRBV2, the J call TRBJ1-2; D is uncertain. The CDR3 consists of 13 residues. Trimming pared 8 bases from V and 4 bases from J, leaving 14 bases between. From germline, CDR1 is SNHLY and CDR2 FYNNEI. CDR3 nucleotides: TGTGCCAGCGGTCTAGCCAGGCTCTATGGCTACACCTTC. Residues: CASGLARLYGYTF.

The gene calls are TRBV6-5 and TRBJ1-1; D uncertain. The V end lost 7 bases, the J end lost 2 bases, and 11 bases lay between the germline ends. Per germline, CDR1 MNHEY and CDR2 SVGAGI. This CDR3 contains 13 residues. CDR3 nucleotides: TGTGCCAGCATCCCGAGCATCAACACTGAAGCTTTCTTT. This sequence encodes CASIPSINTEAFF.

This chain uses TRBV5-5 with TRBJ2-1; D unclear. Trimming shortened V by 1 base and J by 8 bases, and 4 bases separated the two germline ends. Per the germline V gene, CDR1 is SGHKS and CDR2 is YYEKEE (reference sequence). CDR3 length: 11 amino acids. CDR3 sequence (DNA): TGTGCCAGCAGCTTGATGGATGAGCAGTTCTTC. Amino acids: CASSLMDEQFF.

This clone showed up just a few times. The chain joins TRBV13 to TRBJ2-1; D unresolved. Trimming removed 9 bases at V and 2 bases at J, with 20 bases between. CDR3 length: 16 residues. Germline V gene data show CDR1 as PRHDT and CDR2 as FYEKMQ (reference sequence). CDR3 DNA sequence: TGTGCCAGTATCCTCCAGACGGATTATACCTACAATGAGCAGTTCTTC. It is translated as CASILQTDYTYNEQFF. Together with reference TRBV13 and TRBJ2-1, the CDR3 gives the full variable domain: AAGVIQSPRHLIKEKRETATLKCYPIPRHDTVYWYQQGPGQDPQFLISFYEKMQSDKGSIPDRFSAQQFSDYHSELNMSSLELGDSALYFCASILQTDYTYNEQFFGPGTRLTVL.

This sequence joins TRBV5-1 and TRBJ1-2, with D possibly TRBD1 on 6 matching bases. V lost 3 bases and J lost 8, with 14 bases in between. The germline V gene encodes CDR1 SGHRS and CDR2 YFSETQ. The CDR3 has 13 amino acids. The CDR3 region is CASSSGGQRGYTF. DNA for the CDR3: TGCGCCAGCAGCTCGGGGGGCCAGAGGGGCTACACCTTC.

The chain has TRBV29-1 and TRBJ1-1, with 9 bases fitting TRBD1. The CDR3 sequence is 13 residues long. Looked up from germline, CDR1 is SQVTM and CDR2 is ANQGSEA. The V gene end was trimmed by 7 bases and the J gene end by 1 base; junction bases not matched to a gene: 4. This CDR3 is CSAGTGRNTEAFF. The DNA of the CDR3 is TGCAGCGCGGGGACAGGGAGGAACACTGAAGCTTTCTTT.

The chain is built from TRBV19 and TRBJ2-1; either TRBD1 or TRBD2 may fit D (5 bases each). V dropped 5 bases and J dropped 6 bases, with 11 bases sitting between them. There are 13 residues in the CDR3. Germline V gene lookup returns CDR1 LNHDA and CDR2 SQIVND (reference sequence). The chain's CDR3 is CASSAGTPNEQFF. In DNA, the CDR3 is TGTGCCAGTAGTGCCGGGACCCCCAATGAGCAGTTCTTC.

The chain recombines TRBV14 with TRBJ2-5; D call uncertain. Germline CDR1 SGHDN, CDR2 FVKESK. This CDR3 region has 16 residues. Trimming left V 5 bases short and J 2 bases short, with 18 bases between. CDR3 bases: TGTGCCAGCAGCTATCTGGCTAGGGCAGTTCAAGAGACCCAGTACTTC. Its protein product is CASSYLARAVQETQYF.

This sequence joins TRBV14 and TRBJ1-1; a possible D gene is TRBD1 (5 bases). V was shortened by 4 bases and J by 0 bases, with 12 bases between the two germline ends. The CDR3 loop spans 15 amino acids. CDR1 SGHDN and CDR2 FVKESK come from the germline V gene. CDR3 residues: CASSPWDGVNTEAFF. In nucleotides, the CDR3 is TGTGCCAGCAGCCCGTGGGACGGAGTGAACACTGAAGCTTTCTTT.

The chain couples TRBV27 to TRBJ1-3; no reliable D call. V dropped 5 bases and J dropped 3 bases, with 11 bases sitting between them. CDR3 length equals 14 residues. Germline CDR1 MNHEY, CDR2 SMNVEV (reference sequence). The DNA of the CDR3 is TGTGCCAGCAGTAACCGTATGGTTGGAAACACCATATATTTT. This gives the protein CASSNRMVGNTIYF.

This clone was seen only once. V is TRBV12-3 or TRBV12-4 and J is TRBJ2-7; weak D call: TRBD1 (6 bases). The CDR3 runs to 13 residues. V lost 5 bases and J lost 2, with 10 bases in between. CDR3 bases: TGTGCCAGCAGTCCTTACAGGGCCTACGAGCAGTACTTC. Translation: CASSPYRAYEQYF.

CDR3 sequence (DNA): TGTGCCAGCAGCCTGCGGGGGGGGAGCGGCTACACCTTC. This gives the protein CASSLRGGSGYTF. The chain recombines TRBV6-5 with TRBJ1-2; D possibly corresponds to TRBD1 (5 bases). The CDR3 runs 13 residues. Germline V gene lookup returns CDR1 MNHEY and CDR2 SVGAGI. V gave up 6 bases and J gave up 8 bases, with 16 bases separating them.

This clone has just one count. The chain joins TRBV25-1 to TRBJ2-7, with 9 bases lining up with TRBD1. This CDR3 comprises 16 residues. The V segment lost 4 bases and the J segment 1 base; nucleotides outside the gene matches: 8. Germline V CDR1 and CDR2: MGHDK, SYGVNS. CDR3 DNA: TGTGCCAGCAGTGGTACTACGGGACAGGGATCCTACGAGCAGTACTTC. This sequence encodes CASSGTTGQGSYEQYF.

The chain couples TRBV2 to TRBJ2-7; D might be TRBD1 (6 bases). This CDR3 spans 13 amino acids. With 7 bases removed from V and 3 bases from J, the gap between germline ends came to 13 bases. Germline values: CDR1 SNHLY, CDR2 FYNNEI. This chain's CDR3 is CASKGGLVYEQYF. Written as DNA, the CDR3 is TGTGCCAGCAAAGGGGGTTTGGTCTACGAGCAGTACTTC.